Below, one TCR beta chain is given with its context. Its antigen remains unidentified. This entry belongs to a study of T cell responses to AZD1222 COVID-19 vaccine. Study overall: Pooled samples include second doses given at about 4 or 12 weeks. Regarding the study as a whole: Compared with day 0, the breadth and depth of the Spike-specific TCR repertoire rose significantly after two doses of AZD1222. Donors skewed white British and female; clonal diversity was possibly underestimated. Researchers report vaccine-associated CD4 TCRs spanning spike, with dominance at 160-218 and 743-854.

Some clones are missing from TCRdb's copy, which holds only in-frame ones; the method was immunoSEQ multiplex PCR. The data contain about 82,000 clones, 90% to 95% of them singletons. Trimming pared 0 bases from V and 0 bases from J, leaving 11 bases between. The CDR3 consists of 16 residues. Germline V gene sequence: CDR1 SGHTA, CDR2 FQGNSA. The sample consisted of peripheral blood, taken on day 0 of AZD1222 vaccination. The clonotype comes from an adult in good health. The genes are TRBV7-2 and TRBJ1-1; D remains unclear. The chain's CDR3 is CASSLAVHSLNTEAFF. The CDR3 nucleotides are TGTGCCAGCAGCTTAGCGGTTCACAGCTTGAACACTGAAGCTTTCTTT.